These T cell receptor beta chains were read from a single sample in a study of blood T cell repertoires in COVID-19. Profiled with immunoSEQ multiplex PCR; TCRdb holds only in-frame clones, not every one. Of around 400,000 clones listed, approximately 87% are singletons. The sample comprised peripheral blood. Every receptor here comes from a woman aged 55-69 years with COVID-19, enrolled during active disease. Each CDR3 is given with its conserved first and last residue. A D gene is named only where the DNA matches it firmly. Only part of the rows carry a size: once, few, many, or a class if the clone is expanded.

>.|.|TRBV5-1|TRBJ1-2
CASSRGTNYGYTF
TGCGCCAGCAGCCGCGGGACTAACTATGGCTACACCTTC
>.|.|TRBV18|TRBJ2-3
CASSPPSSTDTQYF
TGTGCCAGCTCACCACCCTCGAGCACAGATACGCAGTATTTT
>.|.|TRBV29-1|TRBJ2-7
CSARGSGGAREQYF
TGCAGCGCCCGGGGTTCGGGGGGCGCGAGGGAGCAGTACTTC
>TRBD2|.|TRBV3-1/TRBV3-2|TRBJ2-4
CASSVTSGGANIQYF
TGTGCCAGCAGCGTGACTAGCGGGGGGGCGAACATTCAGTACTTC
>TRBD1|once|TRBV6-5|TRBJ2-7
CASSYSISGGYEQYF
TGTGCCAGCAGTTACTCGATATCAGGGGGCTACGAGCAGTACTTC
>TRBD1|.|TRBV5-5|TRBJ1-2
CASSELTGASGYTF
TGTGCCAGCAGCGAACTGACAGGGGCGAGTGGCTACACCTTC
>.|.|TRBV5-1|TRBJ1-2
CASSLGGGGGYTF
TGCGCCAGCAGCTTAGGCGGGGGAGGCGGCTACACCTTC
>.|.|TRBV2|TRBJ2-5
CASSRGATETQYF
TGTGCCTCCTCACGGGGGGCTACAGAGACCCAGTACTTC
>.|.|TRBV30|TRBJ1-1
CAWSVPGQGAFF
TGTGCCTGGAGTGTACCGGGGCAGGGGGCTTTCTTT
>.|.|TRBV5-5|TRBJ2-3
CASSREEVGATDTQYF
TGTGCCAGCAGTCGCGAAGAGGTAGGGGCCACAGATACGCAGTATTTT
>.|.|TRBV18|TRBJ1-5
CASSPRDTGIDYSNQPQHF
TGTGCCAGCTCACCACGGGACACGGGAATCGATTATAGCAATCAGCCCCAGCATTTT
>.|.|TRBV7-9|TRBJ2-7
CASSSSRDTPHYEQYF
TGTGCCAGCAGCTCTTCCCGGGACACCCCGCACTACGAGCAGTACTTC
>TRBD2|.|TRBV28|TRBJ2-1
CASSYGTSGVNEQFF
TGTGCCAGCAGCTACGGGACTAGCGGGGTCAATGAGCAGTTCTTC
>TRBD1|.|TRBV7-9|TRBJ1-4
CASSRTGTGDEKLFF
TGTGCCAGCAGCCGGACCGGGACAGGGGATGAAAAACTGTTTTTT
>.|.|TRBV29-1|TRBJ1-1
CSVEHTMNTEAFF
TGCAGCGTTGAACACACTATGAACACTGAAGCTTTCTTT
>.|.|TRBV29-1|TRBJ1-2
CSVEQGGYTF
TGCAGCGTCGAACAGGGTGGCTACACCTTC
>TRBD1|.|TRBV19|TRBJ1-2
CASSYGQGGSGYTF
TGTGCCAGTAGTTATGGACAGGGTGGAAGCGGCTACACCTTC
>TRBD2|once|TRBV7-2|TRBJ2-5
CASSLATGAGQETQYF
TGTGCCAGCAGCTTAGCGACCGGAGCGGGACAAGAGACCCAGTACTTC
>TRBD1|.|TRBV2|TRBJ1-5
CASRTMGQGGNQPQHF
TGTGCCAGCAGGACGATGGGACAGGGTGGCAATCAGCCCCAGCATTTT
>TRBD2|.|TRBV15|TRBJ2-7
CATSLWEGLISGGDHREQYF
TGTGCCACCAGCCTATGGGAGGGACTGATTAGCGGGGGGGACCATCGGGAGCAGTACTTC
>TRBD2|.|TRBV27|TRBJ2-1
CASSSRPSGGYNEQFF
TGTGCCAGCAGTTCCCGTCCGAGCGGGGGCTACAATGAGCAGTTCTTC
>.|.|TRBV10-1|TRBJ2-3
CASSRLGQGDTQYF
TGCGCCAGCAGCCGACTAGGGCAGGGAGATACGCAGTATTTT
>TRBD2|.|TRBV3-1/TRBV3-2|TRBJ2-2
CASTARAGGLSTGELFF
TGTGCCAGCACCGCGAGGGCGGGGGGCCTTAGCACCGGGGAGCTGTTTTTT
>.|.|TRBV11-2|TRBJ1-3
CASSRQVISGNTIYF
TGTGCCAGCAGCCGACAGGTGATCTCTGGAAACACCATATATTTT
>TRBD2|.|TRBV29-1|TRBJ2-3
CSFYGGAADTQYF
TGCAGCTTTTACGGGGGGGCAGCAGATACGCAGTATTTT
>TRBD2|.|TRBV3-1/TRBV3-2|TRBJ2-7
CASSHSASGDEQYF
TGTGCCAGCAGCCACTCTGCTAGCGGGGACGAGCAGTACTTC
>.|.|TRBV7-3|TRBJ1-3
CASSSGGGNTIYF
TGTGCCAGCAGCTCGGGAGGAGGAAACACCATATATTTT
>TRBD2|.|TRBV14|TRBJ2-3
CASSPQLAGTDTQYF
TGTGCCAGCAGCCCCCAGCTAGCGGGGACAGATACGCAGTATTTT
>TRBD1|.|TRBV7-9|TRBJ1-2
CASSTSDRENYGYTF
TGTGCCAGCAGCACCAGCGACAGGGAAAACTATGGCTACACCTTC
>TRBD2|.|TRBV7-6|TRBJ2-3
CASSSGLAGKDTQYF
TGTGCCAGCAGCTCCGGACTAGCGGGGAAAGATACGCAGTATTTT
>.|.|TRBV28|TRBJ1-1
CASSSGQRNTEAFF
TGTGCCAGCAGCTCAGGACAGCGGAACACTGAAGCTTTCTTT
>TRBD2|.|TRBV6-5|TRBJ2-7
CASILLAGASYEQYF
TGTGCCAGCATCTTGCTAGCGGGGGCCTCCTACGAGCAGTACTTC
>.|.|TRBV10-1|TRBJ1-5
CASSVPLGAQPQHF
TGCGCCAGCAGTGTTCCCCTAGGAGCTCAGCCCCAGCATTTT
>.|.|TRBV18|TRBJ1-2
CASSLRQQANYGYTF
TGTGCCAGCTCACTTCGACAGCAAGCTAACTATGGCTACACCTTC
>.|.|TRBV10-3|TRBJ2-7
CAISLRTPSYEQYF
TGTGCCATCAGTTTACGGACTCCCTCCTACGAGCAGTACTTC
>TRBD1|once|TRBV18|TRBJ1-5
CASSPQEGAGANQPQHF
TGTGCCAGCTCACCACAGGAGGGGGCCGGGGCAAATCAGCCCCAGCATTTT
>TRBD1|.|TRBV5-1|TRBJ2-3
CASSLNQGATDTQYF
TGCGCCAGCAGCTTAAATCAGGGGGCCACAGATACGCAGTATTTT
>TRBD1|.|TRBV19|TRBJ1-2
CASSSRTGNYGYTF
TGTGCCAGTAGTTCGCGGACAGGCAACTATGGCTACACCTTC
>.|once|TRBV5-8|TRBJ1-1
CASSLRTAEAFF
TGTGCCAGCAGCTTGAGGACTGCTGAAGCTTTCTTT
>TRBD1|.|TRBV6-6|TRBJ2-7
CASRRSGTGPYEQYF
TGTGCCAGCAGACGCTCCGGGACAGGGCCCTACGAGCAGTACTTC
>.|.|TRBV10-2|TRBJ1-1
CASSAGDTEAFF
TGCGCCAGCAGTGCAGGGGACACTGAAGCTTTCTTT
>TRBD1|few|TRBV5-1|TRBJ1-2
CASSPHRDSGYTF
TGCGCCAGCAGCCCCCACCGGGACAGCGGCTACACCTTC
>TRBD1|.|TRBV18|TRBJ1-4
CASSPPGQGNEKLFF
TGTGCCAGCTCACCTCCGGGACAGGGGAATGAAAAACTGTTTTTT
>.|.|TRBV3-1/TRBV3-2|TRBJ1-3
CASSPTGHSGNTIYF
TGTGCCAGCAGCCCGACAGGTCACTCTGGAAACACCATATATTTT
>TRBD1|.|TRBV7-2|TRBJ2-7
CASSLRTGRYEQYF
TGTGCCAGCAGCCTTCGGACAGGGCGATACGAGCAGTACTTC